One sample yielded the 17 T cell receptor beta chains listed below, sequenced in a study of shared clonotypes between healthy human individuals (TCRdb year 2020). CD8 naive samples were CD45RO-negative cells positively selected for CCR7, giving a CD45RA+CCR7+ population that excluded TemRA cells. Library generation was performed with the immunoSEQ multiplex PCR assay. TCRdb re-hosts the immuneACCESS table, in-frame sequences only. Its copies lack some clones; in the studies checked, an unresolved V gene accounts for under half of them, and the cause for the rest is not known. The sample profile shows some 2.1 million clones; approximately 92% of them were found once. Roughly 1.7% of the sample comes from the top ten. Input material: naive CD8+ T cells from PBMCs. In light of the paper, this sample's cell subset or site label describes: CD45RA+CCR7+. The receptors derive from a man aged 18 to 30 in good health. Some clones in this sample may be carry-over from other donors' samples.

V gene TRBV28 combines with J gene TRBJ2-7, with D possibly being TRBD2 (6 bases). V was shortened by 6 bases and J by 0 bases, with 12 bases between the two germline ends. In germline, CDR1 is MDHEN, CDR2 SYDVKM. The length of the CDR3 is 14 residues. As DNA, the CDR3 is TGTGCCAGCAGGGGTCTAGCGCTCTCCTACGAGCAGTACTTC. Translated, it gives CASRGLALSYEQYF.

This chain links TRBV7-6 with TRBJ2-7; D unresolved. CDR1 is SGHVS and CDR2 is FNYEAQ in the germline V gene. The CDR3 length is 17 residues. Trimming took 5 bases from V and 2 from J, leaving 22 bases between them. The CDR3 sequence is CASSHSYAGRSAYEQYF. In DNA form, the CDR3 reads TGTGCCAGCAGCCATTCTTACGCAGGAAGGAGTGCCTACGAGCAGTACTTC.

Here the CDR3 DNA reads TGTGCCAGCAGCTTATACTCCCGGCCACGGGAAGCTTTCTTT. Translation gives CASSLYSRPREAFF. The chain joins TRBV7-9 to TRBJ1-1; D call uncertain. There are 14 residues in the CDR3. Germline assignment: CDR1 SEHNR and CDR2 FQNEAQ (reference sequence). Trimming pared 2 bases from V and 8 bases from J, leaving 15 bases between.

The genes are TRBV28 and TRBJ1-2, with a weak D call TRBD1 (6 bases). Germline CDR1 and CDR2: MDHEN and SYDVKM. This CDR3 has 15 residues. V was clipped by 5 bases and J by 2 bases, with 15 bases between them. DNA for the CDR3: TGTGCCAGCAGTCCGAAGGGACAAAGGAACTATGGCTACACCTTC. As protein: CASSPKGQRNYGYTF.

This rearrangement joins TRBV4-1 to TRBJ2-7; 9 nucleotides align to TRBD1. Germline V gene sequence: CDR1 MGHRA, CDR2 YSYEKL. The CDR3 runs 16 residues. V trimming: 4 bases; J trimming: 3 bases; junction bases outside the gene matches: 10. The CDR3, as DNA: TGCGCCAGCAGCCGAAATGAGGGACAGGGTCTCTACGAGCAGTACTTC. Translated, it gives CASSRNEGQGLYEQYF.

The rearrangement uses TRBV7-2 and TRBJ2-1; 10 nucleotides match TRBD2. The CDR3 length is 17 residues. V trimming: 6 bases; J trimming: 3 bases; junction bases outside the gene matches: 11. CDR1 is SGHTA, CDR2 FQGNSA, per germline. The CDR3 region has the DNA TGTGCCAGCAGACTCCACCTAGCGGGAGTACTCTACAATGAGCAGTTCTTC. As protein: CASRLHLAGVLYNEQFF.

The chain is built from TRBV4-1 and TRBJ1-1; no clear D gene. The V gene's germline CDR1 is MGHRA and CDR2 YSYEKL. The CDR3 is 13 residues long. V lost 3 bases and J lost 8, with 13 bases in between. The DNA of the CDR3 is TGCGCCAGCAGCCATGGTGTTCAGCTCGAAGCTTTCTTT. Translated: CASSHGVQLEAFF.

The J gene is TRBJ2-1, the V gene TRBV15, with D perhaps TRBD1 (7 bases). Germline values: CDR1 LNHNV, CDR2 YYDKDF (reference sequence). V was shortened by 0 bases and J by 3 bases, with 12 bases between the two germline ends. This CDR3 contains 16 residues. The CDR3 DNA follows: TGTGCCACCAGCAGAGATTACAGGGGACTCTACAATGAGCAGTTCTTC. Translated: CATSRDYRGLYNEQFF.

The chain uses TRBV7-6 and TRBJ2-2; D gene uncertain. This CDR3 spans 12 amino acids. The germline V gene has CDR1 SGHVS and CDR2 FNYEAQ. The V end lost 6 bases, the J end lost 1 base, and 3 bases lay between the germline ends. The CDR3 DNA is TGTGCCAGCAGACAGAACACCGGGGAGCTGTTTTTT. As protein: CASRQNTGELFF.

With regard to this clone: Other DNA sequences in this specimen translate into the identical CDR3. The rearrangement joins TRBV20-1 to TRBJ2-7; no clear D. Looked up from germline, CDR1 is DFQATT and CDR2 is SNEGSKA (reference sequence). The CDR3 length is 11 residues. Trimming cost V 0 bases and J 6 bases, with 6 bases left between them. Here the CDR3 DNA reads TGCAGTGCTAGAGAATACGGCGAGCAGTACTTC. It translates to CSAREYGEQYF.

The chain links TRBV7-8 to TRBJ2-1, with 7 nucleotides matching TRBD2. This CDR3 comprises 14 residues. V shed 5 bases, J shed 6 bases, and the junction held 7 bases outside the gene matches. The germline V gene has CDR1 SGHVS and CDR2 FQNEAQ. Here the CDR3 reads CASSTILASNEQFF. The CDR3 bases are TGTGCCAGCAGCACTATACTAGCGAGCAATGAGCAGTTCTTC.

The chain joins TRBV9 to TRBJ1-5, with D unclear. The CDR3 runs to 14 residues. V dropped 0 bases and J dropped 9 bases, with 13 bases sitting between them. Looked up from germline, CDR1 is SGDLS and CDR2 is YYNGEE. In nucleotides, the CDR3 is TGTGCCAGCAGCGTAGGAGGGTCGGCGGGGCCCCAGCATTTT. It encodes CASSVGGSAGPQHF.

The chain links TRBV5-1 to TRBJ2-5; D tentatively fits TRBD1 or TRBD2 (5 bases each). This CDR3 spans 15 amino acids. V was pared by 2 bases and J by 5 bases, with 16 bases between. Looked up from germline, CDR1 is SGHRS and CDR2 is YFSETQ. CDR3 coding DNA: TGCGCCAGCAGCTTCAATCTCGCAGGGACCGAGACCCAGTACTTC. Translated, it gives CASSFNLAGTETQYF. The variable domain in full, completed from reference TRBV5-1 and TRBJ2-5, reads KAGVTQTPRYLIKTRGQQVTLSCSPISGHRSVSWYQQTPGQGLQFLFEYFSETQRNKGNFPGRFSGRQFSNSRSEMNVSTLELGDSALYLCASSFNLAGTETQYFGPGTRLLVL.

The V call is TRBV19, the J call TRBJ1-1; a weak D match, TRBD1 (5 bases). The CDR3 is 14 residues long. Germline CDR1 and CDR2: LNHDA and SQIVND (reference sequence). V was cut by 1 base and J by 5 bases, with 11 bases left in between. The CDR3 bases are TGTGCCAGTAGTATAGTCGCGGAGGGGACTGAAGCTTTCTTT. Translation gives CASSIVAEGTEAFF.

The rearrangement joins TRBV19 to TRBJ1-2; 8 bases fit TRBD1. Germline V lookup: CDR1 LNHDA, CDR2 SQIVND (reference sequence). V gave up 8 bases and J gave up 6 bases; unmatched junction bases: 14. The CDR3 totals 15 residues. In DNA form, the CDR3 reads TGTGCCAGTTCCTCCTCCGGGGCAGGGGGCGATGGCTACACCTTC. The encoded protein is CASSSSGAGGDGYTF.

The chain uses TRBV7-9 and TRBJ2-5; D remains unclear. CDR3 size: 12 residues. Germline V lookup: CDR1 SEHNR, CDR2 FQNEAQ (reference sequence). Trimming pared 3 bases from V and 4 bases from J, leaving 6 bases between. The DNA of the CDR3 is TGTGCCAGCAGCTTCGGACCAGAGACCCAGTACTTC. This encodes CASSFGPETQYF. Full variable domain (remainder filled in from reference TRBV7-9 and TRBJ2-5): DTGVSQNPRHKITKRGQNVTFRCDPISEHNRLYWYRQTLGQGPEFLTYFQNEAQLEKSRLLSDRFSAERPKGSFSTLEIQRTEQGDSAMYLCASSFGPETQYFGPGTRLLVL.

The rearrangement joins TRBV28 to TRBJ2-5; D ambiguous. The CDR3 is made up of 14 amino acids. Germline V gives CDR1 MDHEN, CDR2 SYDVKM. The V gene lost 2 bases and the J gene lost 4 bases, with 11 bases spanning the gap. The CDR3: CASSLREIGETQYF. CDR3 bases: TGTGCCAGCAGTTTAAGGGAAATCGGAGAGACCCAGTACTTC.